This entry lists 14 T cell receptor beta chains sequenced from one sample in a study of cytomegalovirus exposure and HLA in healthy donors. Researchers ran the PCR with 60 Vbeta and 13 Jbeta primers. Sequenced by immunoSEQ multiplex PCR; TCRdb stores in-frame clones only, minus some. The repertoire has around 200,000 clones, 60% to 80% of them found once; the top ten carry 1.5% to 2%. Source material: PBMCs. These receptors all come from a man between 18 and 35 years old in good health and CMV-seronegative.

The chain employs TRBV6-6 and TRBJ2-2, with a possible D match to TRBD1 (5 bases). The V end lost 7 bases, the J end lost 0 bases, and 15 bases lay between the germline ends. The CDR3 extends over 16 amino acids. Germline CDR1 MNHNY, CDR2 SVGAGI (reference sequence). The CDR3 DNA reads TGTGCCAGCACCCAAAAGCAGGGATCGAACACCGGGGAGCTGTTTTTT. Translated: CASTQKQGSNTGELFF.

This CDR3 reads CASSQDETTSSYEQYF. DNA for the CDR3: TGTGCCAGCAGCCAAGACGAGACTACCAGCTCCTACGAGCAGTACTTC. The gene calls are TRBV4-2 and TRBJ2-5; D possibly corresponds to TRBD2 (5 bases). The J call is uncertain, as TRBJ2-7 better fits the DNA end. The CDR3 loop spans 16 amino acids. The germline V gene has CDR1 LGHNA and CDR2 YNFKEQ.

The chain links TRBV2 to TRBJ2-2; D not resolved. Germline V gene lookup returns CDR1 SNHLY and CDR2 FYNNEI. This CDR3 contains 13 residues. Trimming removed 6 bases from V and 0 bases from J, with 5 bases in between. CDR3 in amino acids: CASRATNTGELFF. The CDR3 DNA sequence: TGTGCCAGCAGGGCCACGAACACCGGGGAGCTGTTTTTT.

This chain links TRBV7-9 with TRBJ2-2; 8 positions match TRBD2. Germline loops: CDR1 SEHNR, CDR2 FQNEAQ (reference sequence). This CDR3 spans 15 amino acids. V lost 4 bases to trimming and J lost 6 bases; unmatched junction nucleotides: 7. The DNA for the CDR3 is TGTGCCAGCAGCTACCCGCTCGGGGGGGCCGGGGAGCTGTTTTTT. Protein: CASSYPLGGAGELFF.

This clone was counted a few times. Here the CDR3 DNA reads TGTGCCAGCAGTTACAGGGGACAGGGGGGTTCACCCCTCCACTTT. It yields the protein CASSYRGQGGSPLHF. The V call is TRBV6-5, the J call TRBJ1-6; the match to TRBD1 covers 11 bases. J lost 9 bases, V lost 2 bases, and 3 bases had no gene match. Germline assignment: CDR1 MNHEY and CDR2 SVGAGI. The CDR3 has 15 amino acids.

Concerning this clone: Other DNA sequences in the same sample also yield this CDR3. The chain combines TRBV7-2 with TRBJ1-3; TRBD1 is a possible D gene (6 bases). Between the trimmed V and J ends, which lost 4 bases and 4 bases, there was a span of 14 bases. CDR3 length: 15 amino acids. Germline V CDR1 and CDR2: SGHTA, FQGNSA. The CDR3 region is CASSSLLDRGNTIYF. CDR3 in DNA: TGTGCCAGCAGCTCCCTCCTGGACAGAGGAAACACCATATATTTT.

This chain uses TRBV7-8 with TRBJ1-5; 7 positions agree with TRBD1. V shed 1 base, J shed 6 bases, and the junction held 12 bases outside the gene matches. Germline CDR1 reads SGHVS; CDR2 reads FQNEAQ. The CDR3 has 17 residues. The CDR3 is CASSLELAGGTSQPQHF. In nucleotides, the CDR3 is TGTGCCAGCAGCTTAGAATTGGCAGGGGGGACCAGTCAGCCCCAGCATTTT.

The chain has TRBV7-9 and TRBJ2-7; D may be TRBD1 (5 bases). From germline, CDR1 is SEHNR and CDR2 FQNEAQ (reference sequence). V dropped 1 base and J dropped 3 bases, with 16 bases sitting between them. The CDR3 consists of 16 residues. CDR3 in amino acids: CASSLVLGEGVYEQYF. CDR3 in DNA: TGTGCCAGCAGCTTAGTGTTAGGGGAAGGGGTCTACGAGCAGTACTTC.

The V call is TRBV29-1, the J call TRBJ1-1, with 7 nucleotides matching TRBD1. J gave up 2 bases and V 6 bases, and 9 bases lay outside the gene matches. CDR3 length: 14 amino acids. Germline CDR1 reads SQVTM; CDR2 reads ANQGSEA. CDR3 nucleotides: TGCAGCGTGGCGAACAGGGGTCTAAACACTGAAGCTTTCTTT. It codes for CSVANRGLNTEAFF.

The V call is TRBV6-1, the J call TRBJ2-7; 10 bases are shared with TRBD1. The CDR3 contains 15 residues. The germline V gene encodes CDR1 MNHNS and CDR2 SASEGT. J gave up 0 bases and V 6 bases, and 5 bases lay outside the gene matches. The CDR3 region has the DNA TGTGCCAGCAGGTTGGACAGGGGGGACTCCTACGAGCAGTACTTC. Translation: CASRLDRGDSYEQYF.

This clone has only one observation. The chain recombines TRBV4-1 with TRBJ1-2; no clear D gene. This CDR3 region has 12 residues. V lost 3 bases, J lost 6 bases, and 8 bases lay in between. The V gene's germline CDR1 is MGHRA and CDR2 YSYEKL. CDR3 amino acids: CASSQGADGYTF. The CDR3 DNA sequence: TGCGCCAGCAGCCAGGGTGCGGATGGCTACACCTTC.

The chain couples TRBV7-9 to TRBJ2-7; D perhaps matches TRBD1 (5 bases). The CDR3 sequence is 15 residues long. The germline V gene has CDR1 SEHNR and CDR2 FQNEAQ (reference sequence). V lost 5 bases and J 2 bases, leaving 16 bases between the germline ends. CDR3 sequence reads: CASSEEPKGAYEQYF. The CDR3 DNA sequence: TGTGCCAGCAGCGAAGAACCAAAAGGGGCCTACGAGCAGTACTTC.

This clone was seen once. The chain carries TRBV7-3 and TRBJ2-5; 9 bases agree with TRBD1. Germline-derived CDR1 and CDR2 are SGHTA and FQGTGA. Trimming cost V 2 bases and J 5 bases; bases outside gene matches: 18. This CDR3 has 19 residues. This CDR3 is CASSLGVQGATPRGETQYF. The DNA for the CDR3 is TGTGCCAGCAGCTTAGGGGTACAGGGGGCCACCCCCCGGGGTGAGACCCAGTACTTC.

This clone was counted once. The germline gene is not matched at one end of the junction; a read error may be the cause. At the DNA level, this CDR3 is encoded by other sequences in the same sample as well. The chain joins TRBV11-2 to TRBJ2-1, with TRBD2 identical over 10 bases. In germline, CDR1 is SGHAT, CDR2 FQNNGV. CDR3 size: 17 residues. CDR3 in DNA: TGTGCCAGTAGCTTAGATTTAGCGGGAGGCTCCTACAATGAGCAGTTCTTC. This encodes CASSLDLAGGSYNEQFF.